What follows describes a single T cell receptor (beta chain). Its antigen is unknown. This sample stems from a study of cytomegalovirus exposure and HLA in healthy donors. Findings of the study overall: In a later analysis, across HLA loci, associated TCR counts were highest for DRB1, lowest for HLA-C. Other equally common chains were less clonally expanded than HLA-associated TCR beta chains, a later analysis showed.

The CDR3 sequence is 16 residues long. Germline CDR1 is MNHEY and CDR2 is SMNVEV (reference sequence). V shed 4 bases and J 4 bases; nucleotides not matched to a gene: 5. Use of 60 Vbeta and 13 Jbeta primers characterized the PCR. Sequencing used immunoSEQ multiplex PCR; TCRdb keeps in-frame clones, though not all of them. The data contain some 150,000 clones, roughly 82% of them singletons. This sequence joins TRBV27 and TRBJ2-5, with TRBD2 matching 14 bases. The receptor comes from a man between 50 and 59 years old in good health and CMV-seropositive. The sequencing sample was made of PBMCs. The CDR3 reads CASSYGTSGSRETQYF. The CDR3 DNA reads TGTGCCAGCAGTTACGGGACTAGCGGGAGTCGAGAGACCCAGTACTTC.